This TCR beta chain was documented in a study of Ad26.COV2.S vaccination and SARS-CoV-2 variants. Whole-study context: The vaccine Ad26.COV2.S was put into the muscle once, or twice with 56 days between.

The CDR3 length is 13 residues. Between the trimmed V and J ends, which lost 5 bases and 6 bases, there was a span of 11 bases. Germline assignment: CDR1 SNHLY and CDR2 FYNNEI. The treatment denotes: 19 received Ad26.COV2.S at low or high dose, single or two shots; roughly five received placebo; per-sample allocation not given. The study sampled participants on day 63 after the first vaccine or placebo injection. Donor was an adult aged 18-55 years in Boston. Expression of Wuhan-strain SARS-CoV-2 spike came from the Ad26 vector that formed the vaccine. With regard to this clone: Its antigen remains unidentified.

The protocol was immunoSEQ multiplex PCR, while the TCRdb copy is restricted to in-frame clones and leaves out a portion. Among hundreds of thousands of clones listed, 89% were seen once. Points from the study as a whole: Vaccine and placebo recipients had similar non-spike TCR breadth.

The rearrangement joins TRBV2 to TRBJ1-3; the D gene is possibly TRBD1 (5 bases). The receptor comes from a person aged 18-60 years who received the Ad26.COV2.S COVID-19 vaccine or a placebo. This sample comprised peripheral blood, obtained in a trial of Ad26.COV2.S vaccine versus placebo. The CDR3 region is CASSRGLKNTIYF. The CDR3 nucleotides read TGTGCCAGCAGTCGGGGACTCAAAAACACCATATATTTT.